This T cell receptor (beta chain) was recorded in a study of T cell repertoires in cytomegalovirus infection. Study-wide background: HLA-B-restricted CMV epitopes that are well studied, plus recently identified HLA-C-restricted ones, were used by the study. In public TCR beta signatures, there were indications of both CMV infection and matching HLA type. Study-wide findings and caveats: Cumulative public TCR beta family frequency identified carriers of CMV plus the relevant HLA. HLA-C-restricted CMV clonotypes gave the most frequent clonotype in two of eight donors.

This clonotype was observed a handful of times. Its specificity is unknown. In TCRdb, the reads were re-called with MiXCR into one record per CDR3 protein. Of approximately 600,000 distinct CDR3 sequences detected, just under 40% appear once; the ten largest clones hold 48%. The CDR3 loop spans 16 amino acids. Germline CDR1 and CDR2: SGHVS and FNYEAQ. V lost 0 bases, J lost 0 bases, and 4 bases stayed unmatched. The chain has TRBV7-6 and TRBJ2-5, with 7 bases identical to TRBD1. Sequenced material: cultured PBMCs, taken from culture after CMV antigen stimulation. The source is a human donor in good health (CMV status not recorded). Some clones in this sample may be carry-over from other donors' samples. The CDR3, as DNA: TGTGCCAGCAGCTTAGCAGACAGGGCGCACCAAGAGACCCAGTACTTC. Its protein is CASSLADRAHQETQYF. Using reference TRBV7-6 and TRBJ2-5 for the parts outside the CDR3, the full variable domain is GAGVSQSPRYKVTKRGQDVALRCDPISGHVSLYWYRQALGQGPEFLTYFNYEAQQDKSGLPNDRFSAERPEGSISTLTIQRTEQRDSAMYRCASSLADRAHQETQYFGPGTRLLVL.